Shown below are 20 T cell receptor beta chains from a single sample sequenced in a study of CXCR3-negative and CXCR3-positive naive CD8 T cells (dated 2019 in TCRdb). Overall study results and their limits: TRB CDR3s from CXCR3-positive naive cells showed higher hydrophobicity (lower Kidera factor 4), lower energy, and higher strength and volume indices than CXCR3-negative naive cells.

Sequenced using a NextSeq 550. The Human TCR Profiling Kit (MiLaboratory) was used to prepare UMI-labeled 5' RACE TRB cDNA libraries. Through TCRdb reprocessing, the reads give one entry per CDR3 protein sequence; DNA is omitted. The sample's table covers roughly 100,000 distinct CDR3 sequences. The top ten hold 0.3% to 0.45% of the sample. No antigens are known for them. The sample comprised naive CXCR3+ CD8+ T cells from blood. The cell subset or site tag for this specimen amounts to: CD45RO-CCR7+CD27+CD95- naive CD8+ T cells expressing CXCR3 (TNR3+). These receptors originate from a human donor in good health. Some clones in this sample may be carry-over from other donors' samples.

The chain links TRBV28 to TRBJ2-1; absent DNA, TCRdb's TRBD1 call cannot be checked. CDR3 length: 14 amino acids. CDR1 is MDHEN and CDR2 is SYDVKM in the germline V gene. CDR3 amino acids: CASSPHRVGNEQFF.

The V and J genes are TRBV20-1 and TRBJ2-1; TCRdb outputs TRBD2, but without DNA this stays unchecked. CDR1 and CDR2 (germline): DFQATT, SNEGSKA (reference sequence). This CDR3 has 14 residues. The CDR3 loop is CSALPDNSYNEQFF.

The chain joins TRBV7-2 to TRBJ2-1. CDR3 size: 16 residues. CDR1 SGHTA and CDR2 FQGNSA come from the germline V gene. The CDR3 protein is CASSLGLAGTYNEQFF.

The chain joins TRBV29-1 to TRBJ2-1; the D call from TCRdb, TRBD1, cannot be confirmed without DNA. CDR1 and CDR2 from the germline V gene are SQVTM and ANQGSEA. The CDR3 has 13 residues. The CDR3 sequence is CSVDGTTYNEQFF.

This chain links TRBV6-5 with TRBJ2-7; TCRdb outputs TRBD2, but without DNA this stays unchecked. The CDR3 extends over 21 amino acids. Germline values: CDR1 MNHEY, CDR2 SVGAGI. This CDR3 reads CASSPWEGGVLVQTDLGEQYF.

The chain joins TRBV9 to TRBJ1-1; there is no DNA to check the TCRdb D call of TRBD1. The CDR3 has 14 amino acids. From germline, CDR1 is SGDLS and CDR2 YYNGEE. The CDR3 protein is CASSVGGQGPEAFF.

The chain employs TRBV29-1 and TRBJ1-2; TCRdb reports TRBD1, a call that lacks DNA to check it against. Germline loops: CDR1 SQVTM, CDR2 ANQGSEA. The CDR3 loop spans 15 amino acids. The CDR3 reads CSVELATAANYGYTF.

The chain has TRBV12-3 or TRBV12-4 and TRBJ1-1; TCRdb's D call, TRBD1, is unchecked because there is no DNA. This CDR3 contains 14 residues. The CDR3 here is CASTRTGLGTEAFF.

The CDR3 region is CASSRPTDTQYF. The V gene is TRBV13, the J gene TRBJ2-3; TCRdb's D call, TRBD1, is unchecked because there is no DNA. The CDR3 length is 12 residues. The V gene's germline CDR1 is PRHDT and CDR2 FYEKMQ (reference sequence).

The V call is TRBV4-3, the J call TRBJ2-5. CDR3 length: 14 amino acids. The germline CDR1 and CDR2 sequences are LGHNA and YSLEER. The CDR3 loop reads CASSQDWQQETQYF.

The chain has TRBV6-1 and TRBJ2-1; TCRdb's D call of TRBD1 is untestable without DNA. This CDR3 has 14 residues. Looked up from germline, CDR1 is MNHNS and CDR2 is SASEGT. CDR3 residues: CASSDGGWEHEQFF.

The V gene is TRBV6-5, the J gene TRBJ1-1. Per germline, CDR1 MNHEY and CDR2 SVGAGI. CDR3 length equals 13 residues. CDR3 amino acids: CASSYGTDTEAFF.

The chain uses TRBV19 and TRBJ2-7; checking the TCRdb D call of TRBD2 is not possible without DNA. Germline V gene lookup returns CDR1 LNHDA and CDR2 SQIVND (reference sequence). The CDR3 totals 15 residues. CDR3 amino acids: CASSIGLAGAYEQYF.

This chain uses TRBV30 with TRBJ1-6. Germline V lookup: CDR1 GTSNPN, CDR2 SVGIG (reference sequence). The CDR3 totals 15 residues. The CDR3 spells CAWRGESSYNSPLHF.

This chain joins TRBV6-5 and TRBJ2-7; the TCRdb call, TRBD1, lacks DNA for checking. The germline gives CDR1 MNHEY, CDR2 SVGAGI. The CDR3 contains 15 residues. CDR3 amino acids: CASSPDRDLSYEQYF.

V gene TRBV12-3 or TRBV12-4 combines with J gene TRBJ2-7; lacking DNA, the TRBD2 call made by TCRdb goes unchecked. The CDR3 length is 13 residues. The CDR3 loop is CASSPGLLYEQYF.

This CDR3 reads CASSLAGTGGTGELFF. The chain carries TRBV5-1 and TRBJ2-2; TCRdb selects TRBD1, and the lack of DNA leaves this call unchecked. The length of the CDR3 is 16 residues. Germline V gene sequence: CDR1 SGHRS, CDR2 YFSETQ. The variable domain in full, completed from reference TRBV5-1 and TRBJ2-2, reads KAGVTQTPRYLIKTRGQQVTLSCSPISGHRSVSWYQQTPGQGLQFLFEYFSETQRNKGNFPGRFSGRQFSNSRSEMNVSTLELGDSALYLCASSLAGTGGTGELFFGEGSRLTVL.

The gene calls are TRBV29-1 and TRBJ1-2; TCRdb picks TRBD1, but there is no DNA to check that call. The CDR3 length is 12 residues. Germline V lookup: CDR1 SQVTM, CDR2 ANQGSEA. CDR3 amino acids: CSVEFRGGGYTF.

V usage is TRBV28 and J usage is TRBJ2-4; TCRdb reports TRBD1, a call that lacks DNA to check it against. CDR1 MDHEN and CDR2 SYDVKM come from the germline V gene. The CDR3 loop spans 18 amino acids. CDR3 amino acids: CASSPRDRVFRDKNIQYF.

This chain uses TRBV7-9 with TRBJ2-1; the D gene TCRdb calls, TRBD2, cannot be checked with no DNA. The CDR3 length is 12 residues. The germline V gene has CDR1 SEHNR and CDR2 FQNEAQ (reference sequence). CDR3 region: CASVRGVNEQFF.